Listed below are T cell receptor beta chains from one sample, sequenced in a study of shared clonotypes between healthy human individuals. TCRdb's copy holds only in-frame clones and misses some; the assay was immunoSEQ multiplex PCR. There are about 1,800,000 clones in the sample; roughly 94% occur only once, and around 1% lies in the top ten. The sequencing sample was made of naive CD8+ T cells sorted from blood. The source of these receptors is a young man in good health. The CDR3 runs from the conserved cysteine through the conserved F or W. A D gene is named only where the DNA matches it firmly. The size of a clone is reported for some rows only, either as once, few or many, or as a class for expanded clones.

J: TRBJ2-7
D: NA
size: NA
V: TRBV10-2
CDR3: CASSAGEQYF
DNA: TGCGCCAGCAGTGCAGGGGAGCAGTACTTC

J: TRBJ2-1
D: TRBD2
size: NA
V: TRBV7-9
CDR3: CASSLDEVASGNYNEQFF
DNA: TGTGCCAGCAGCTTAGATGAAGTGGCTAGCGGAAACTACAATGAGCAGTTCTTC

J: TRBJ1-1
D: NA
size: NA
V: TRBV27
CDR3: CASSLSWEGGTEAFF
DNA: TGTGCCAGCAGTTTATCGTGGGAGGGTGGCACTGAAGCTTTCTTT

J: TRBJ1-1
D: TRBD1
size: NA
V: TRBV27
CDR3: CASSVQGAATEAFF
DNA: TGTGCCAGCAGTGTACAGGGGGCGGCCACTGAAGCTTTCTTT

J: TRBJ2-7
D: TRBD2
size: NA
V: TRBV7-2
CDR3: CASSLEPGGPNEQYF
DNA: TGTGCCAGCAGCTTAGAACCGGGAGGGCCAAACGAGCAGTACTTC

J: TRBJ1-2
D: NA
size: NA
V: TRBV18
CDR3: CASSAFPEGTDSYGYTF
DNA: TGTGCCAGCTCAGCCTTCCCCGAAGGGACGGATTCATATGGCTACACCTTC

J: TRBJ2-3
D: NA
size: NA
V: TRBV28
CDR3: CASSFVPGDFSTSTDTQYF
DNA: TGTGCCAGCAGTTTTGTCCCGGGGGACTTCTCTACTAGCACAGATACGCAGTATTTT

J: TRBJ1-6
D: NA
size: NA
V: TRBV28
CDR3: CASSLEGLPSSYNSPLHF
DNA: TGTGCCAGCAGTTTAGAAGGTCTTCCGAGCTCCTATAATTCACCCCTCCACTTT

J: TRBJ2-5
D: NA
size: NA
V: TRBV15
CDR3: CATSLSGQETQYF
DNA: TGTGCCACCAGCTTGTCCGGGCAAGAGACCCAGTACTTC

J: TRBJ2-6
D: NA
size: NA
V: TRBV28
CDR3: CASSYPSEGWRANVLTF
DNA: TGTGCCAGCAGCTACCCTTCTGAGGGCTGGAGGGCCAACGTCCTGACTTTC

J: TRBJ2-3
D: TRBD2
size: once
V: TRBV5-6
CDR3: CASSLASGTDTQYF
DNA: TGTGCCAGCAGCTTGGCTAGCGGAACAGATACGCAGTATTTT

J: TRBJ2-7
D: TRBD2
size: NA
V: TRBV27
CDR3: CASSLGGGPGYEQYF
DNA: TGTGCCAGCAGTTTGGGCGGGGGGCCCGGATACGAGCAGTACTTC

J: TRBJ2-7
D: TRBD2
size: NA
V: TRBV5-6
CDR3: CASSLTSSGGSYEQYF
DNA: TGTGCCAGCAGCTTGACATCTAGCGGGGGGTCCTACGAGCAGTACTTC

J: TRBJ1-6
D: TRBD1
size: NA
V: TRBV4-1
CDR3: CASSHGSGGSPLHF
DNA: TGCGCCAGCAGCCATGGGTCAGGGGGCTCACCCCTCCACTTT

J: TRBJ2-3
D: TRBD2
size: NA
V: TRBV19
CDR3: CAISPRPGLAVTDTQYF
DNA: TGTGCCATTAGCCCACGCCCGGGACTAGCGGTCACAGATACGCAGTATTTT

J: TRBJ1-1
D: NA
size: NA
V: TRBV19
CDR3: CASSIDGENTEAFF
DNA: TGTGCCAGTAGTATAGATGGCGAGAACACTGAAGCTTTCTTT

J: TRBJ2-5
D: TRBD2
size: NA
V: TRBV27
CDR3: CASSLLGLAGETQYF
DNA: TGTGCCAGCAGTTTATTAGGACTAGCCGGCGAGACCCAGTACTTC

J: TRBJ1-1
D: NA
size: NA
V: TRBV18
CDR3: CASSPPWGAGTEAFF
DNA: TGTGCCAGCTCACCCCCTTGGGGGGCGGGCACTGAAGCTTTCTTT

J: TRBJ2-5
D: NA
size: NA
V: TRBV28
CDR3: CASSRVGEETQYF
DNA: TGTGCCAGCAGCAGGGTCGGGGAAGAGACCCAGTACTTC

J: TRBJ1-4
D: NA
size: NA
V: TRBV7-9
CDR3: CASSLVSPNEKLFF
DNA: TGTGCCAGCAGCTTAGTTTCTCCTAATGAAAAACTGTTTTTT

J: TRBJ1-1
D: NA
size: NA
V: TRBV29-1
CDR3: CSVEGENTEAFF
DNA: TGCAGCGTTGAAGGGGAGAACACTGAAGCTTTCTTT

J: TRBJ2-7
D: NA
size: once
V: TRBV5-4
CDR3: CASSLTGTGYEQYF
DNA: TGTGCCAGCAGCCTTACCGGGACGGGCTACGAGCAGTACTTC

J: TRBJ2-7
D: NA
size: NA
V: TRBV21-1
CDR3: CASSTPGTGGRYEQYF
DNA: TGTGCCAGCAGCACACCCGGGACAGGGGGCCGGTACGAGCAGTACTTC

J: TRBJ2-2
D: NA
size: NA
V: TRBV5-4
CDR3: CASSRTPGELFF
DNA: TGTGCCAGCAGCCGGACACCCGGGGAGCTGTTTTTT

J: TRBJ2-7
D: NA
size: NA
V: TRBV19
CDR3: CASSIQDTPTYEQYF
DNA: TGTGCCAGTAGTATCCAGGACACCCCAACCTACGAGCAGTACTTC

J: TRBJ2-7
D: NA
size: NA
V: TRBV28
CDR3: CASTYAETVYEQYF
DNA: TGTGCCAGCACATACGCGGAGACAGTCTACGAGCAGTACTTC

J: TRBJ2-2
D: NA
size: NA
V: TRBV5-6
CDR3: CASSLERTNTGELFF
DNA: TGTGCCAGCAGCTTGGAGCGAACGAACACCGGGGAGCTGTTTTTT

J: TRBJ2-5
D: TRBD1
size: NA
V: TRBV11-2
CDR3: CASLAGTGGYLQETQYF
DNA: TGTGCCAGCCTGGCTGGGACAGGGGGCTACCTACAAGAGACCCAGTACTTC

J: TRBJ2-7
D: NA
size: once
V: TRBV15
CDR3: CATSRDLQEVNYEQYF
DNA: TGTGCCACCAGCAGAGATCTGCAGGAGGTTAACTACGAGCAGTACTTC

J: TRBJ1-5
D: NA
size: NA
V: TRBV27
CDR3: CASSLSTAGGNQPQHF
DNA: TGTGCCAGCAGTTTAAGTACAGCGGGGGGCAATCAGCCCCAGCATTTT

J: TRBJ1-1
D: TRBD1
size: NA
V: TRBV5-1
CDR3: CALPQGAVNTEAFF
DNA: TGCGCCCTCCCCCAGGGGGCGGTGAACACTGAAGCTTTCTTT

J: TRBJ2-1
D: TRBD1
size: NA
V: TRBV7-2
CDR3: CASSSGQGANEQFF
DNA: TGTGCCAGCAGCTCTGGACAGGGGGCCAATGAGCAGTTCTTC

J: TRBJ1-2
D: TRBD1
size: NA
V: TRBV6-5
CDR3: CASSPARDRGYTF
DNA: TGTGCCAGCAGCCCCGCCCGGGACAGGGGCTACACCTTC

J: TRBJ2-7
D: TRBD2
size: NA
V: TRBV2
CDR3: CASSPSPGSGAYEQYF
DNA: TGTGCCAGCAGTCCTAGCCCTGGTAGCGGGGCCTACGAGCAGTACTTC

J: TRBJ2-7
D: NA
size: NA
V: TRBV5-6
CDR3: CASSLFKPLGEQYF
DNA: TGTGCCAGCAGCTTGTTTAAGCCGCTAGGAGAGCAGTACTTC

J: TRBJ1-4
D: TRBD1
size: once
V: TRBV28
CDR3: CASSPTTGVVEKLFF
DNA: TGTGCCAGCAGCCCCACGACAGGGGTGGTCGAAAAACTGTTTTTT

J: TRBJ1-5
D: NA
size: NA
V: TRBV2
CDR3: CASSDLAQPQHF
DNA: TGTGCCAGCAGTGACTTGGCTCAGCCCCAGCATTTT

J: TRBJ2-1
D: TRBD2
size: NA
V: TRBV4-3
CDR3: CASSQRVAGSYNEQFF
DNA: TGCGCCAGCAGCCAGAGGGTAGCGGGCTCCTACAATGAGCAGTTCTTC

J: TRBJ2-5
D: NA
size: NA
V: TRBV27
CDR3: CASWGAAMETQYF
DNA: TGTGCCAGCTGGGGGGCGGCGATGGAGACCCAGTACTTC

J: TRBJ2-7
D: TRBD1
size: NA
V: TRBV27
CDR3: CASSLSGTGLYEQYF
DNA: TGTGCCAGCAGTTTATCCGGGACAGGTCTCTACGAGCAGTACTTC

J: TRBJ1-5
D: TRBD1
size: NA
V: TRBV4-1
CDR3: CASSQGTGGDGSNQPQHF
DNA: TGCGCCAGCAGCCAGGGGACAGGGGGCGACGGTAGCAATCAGCCCCAGCATTTT

J: TRBJ2-1
D: NA
size: NA
V: TRBV7-9
CDR3: CASSLFEVEQFF
DNA: TGTGCCAGCAGCTTATTCGAGGTCGAGCAGTTCTTC

J: TRBJ2-1
D: NA
size: NA
V: TRBV13
CDR3: CASTLTAGNEQFF
DNA: TGTGCCAGCACCCTTACAGCAGGCAATGAGCAGTTCTTC

J: TRBJ2-7
D: TRBD1
size: NA
V: TRBV13
CDR3: CASSPRDRTYEQYF
DNA: TGTGCCAGCAGCCCCCGGGACAGGACCTACGAGCAGTACTTC

J: TRBJ1-2
D: NA
size: NA
V: TRBV21-1
CDR3: CASSQDRGPYGYTF
DNA: TGTGCCAGCAGTCAGGACAGGGGGCCCTATGGCTACACCTTC

J: TRBJ1-1
D: NA
size: few
V: TRBV27
CDR3: CASSYGGYTEAFF
DNA: TGTGCCAGCAGTTACGGGGGATACACTGAAGCTTTCTTT

J: TRBJ2-1
D: NA
size: NA
V: TRBV4-3
CDR3: CASSQDDRGYSYNEQFF
DNA: TGCGCCAGCAGCCAAGATGATCGGGGGTACTCCTACAATGAGCAGTTCTTC

J: TRBJ2-1
D: TRBD2
size: NA
V: TRBV27
CDR3: CASSPHLAGVSNEQFF
DNA: TGTGCCAGCAGTCCCCATCTAGCGGGAGTTAGTAATGAGCAGTTCTTC

J: TRBJ2-1
D: TRBD2
size: NA
V: TRBV11-3
CDR3: CASSLGASGYNEQFF
DNA: TGTGCCAGCAGCTTAGGGGCTAGCGGTTACAATGAGCAGTTCTTC

J: TRBJ1-1
D: NA
size: NA
V: TRBV7-9
CDR3: CASSPSFDPNTEAFF
DNA: TGTGCCAGCAGCCCCTCCTTCGACCCGAACACTGAAGCTTTCTTT